Each of the 22 T cell receptor beta chains below was sequenced from the same sample in a study of T cells expressing NK-cell markers (dated by TCRdb to the early 2020s). The library was made by 5' RACE. Instrument on record: Illumina HiSeq 2000. TCRdb reprocessed the reads, so every CDR3 protein sequence counts as one entry and DNA is not shown. The record for this sample contains approximately 380,000 distinct CDR3 sequences. The biggest ten clones account for roughly 5.2% of the sample. The sequenced sample was blood T cells: a sorted CD56 or NKG2C T cell subset, CD4+ or CD8+ T cells, or bulk PBMC T cells (not recorded which). These receptors were collected from a man aged 18-69 years in good health.

The J gene is TRBJ2-7, the V gene TRBV7-2; the D call from TCRdb, TRBD1, cannot be confirmed without DNA. Germline loops: CDR1 SGHTA, CDR2 FQGNSA. This CDR3 spans 14 amino acids. The CDR3 sequence is CASSFSRLGDEQYF.

This rearrangement joins TRBV3-1 to TRBJ1-3; the TRBD1 assignment by TCRdb is unverifiable without DNA. From germline, CDR1 is LGHDT and CDR2 YNNKEL (reference sequence). CDR3 length equals 15 residues. This CDR3 reads CASSIRDSRGSTIYF.

The chain uses TRBV14 and TRBJ2-3; with no DNA, the TCRdb D assignment of TRBD2 cannot be verified. This CDR3 region has 15 residues. Germline V gene lookup returns CDR1 SGHDN and CDR2 FVKESK. CDR3 in amino acids: CASSNQAAGADTQYF.

CDR3 region: CATSLRGAVEDTQYF. This chain connects TRBV24-1 to TRBJ2-3; TCRdb returns TRBD1, unconfirmable since there is no DNA. This CDR3 is built from 15 residues. Germline CDR1 reads KGHDR; CDR2 reads SFDVKD.

The rearrangement joins TRBV20-1 to TRBJ2-5. CDR1 DFQATT and CDR2 SNEGSKA come from the germline V gene (reference sequence). This CDR3 spans 13 amino acids. CDR3 region: CSARSGSWETQYF.

The CDR3 is CASSAGGASAEAFF. This rearrangement joins TRBV6-1 to TRBJ1-1; TCRdb calls TRBD1, which cannot be checked without DNA. Germline CDR1 and CDR2: MNHNS and SASEGT. This CDR3 has 14 residues.

J is TRBJ2-1 and V is TRBV5-5. The CDR3 length is 15 residues. Germline CDR1 is SGHKS and CDR2 is YYEKEE (reference sequence). The CDR3: CASSSQPSAYNEQFF. The whole variable domain, remainder taken from reference TRBV5-5 and TRBJ2-1, is DAGVTQSPTHLIKTRGQQVTLRCSPISGHKSVSWYQQVLGQGPQFIFQYYEKEERGRGNFPDRFSARQFPNYSSELNVNALLLGDSALYLCASSSQPSAYNEQFFGPGTRLTVL.

This chain uses TRBV6-1 with TRBJ2-7; TCRdb reports TRBD1, a call that lacks DNA to check it against. The CDR3 sequence is 15 residues long. Germline values: CDR1 MNHNS, CDR2 SASEGT. This chain's CDR3 is CASSGPGQGAYEQYF.

The CDR3 is CASSLNPSTDTQYF. The chain joins TRBV7-3 to TRBJ2-3. There are 14 residues in the CDR3. Germline assignment: CDR1 SGHTA and CDR2 FQGTGA.

This sequence joins TRBV24-1 and TRBJ2-3; there is no DNA to check the TCRdb D call of TRBD1. The CDR3 is 13 residues long. CDR1 is KGHDR and CDR2 is SFDVKD in the germline V gene. CDR3 loop: CATRGPSTDTQYF.

The genes are TRBV5-1 and TRBJ2-1. This CDR3 is built from 13 residues. CDR1 is SGHRS and CDR2 is YFSETQ in the germline V gene. The CDR3 is CASTDASYNEQFF.

The chain uses TRBV15 and TRBJ2-2; TCRdb calls TRBD1, which cannot be checked without DNA. CDR3 length: 15 amino acids. CDR1 is LNHNV, CDR2 YYDKDF, per germline (reference sequence). The CDR3 sequence: CATSREDRDTGELFF.

The CDR3 is CASSTQHITGELFF. J is TRBJ2-2 and V is TRBV25-1. Germline CDR1 MGHDK, CDR2 SYGVNS. The CDR3 totals 14 residues. Based on the CDR3 plus reference TRBV25-1 and TRBJ2-2, the full variable domain is EADIYQTPRYLVIGTGKKITLECSQTMGHDKMYWYQQDPGMELHLIHYSYGVNSTEKGDLSSESTVSRIRTEHFPLTLESARPSHTSQYLCASSTQHITGELFFGEGSRLTVL.

CDR3 loop: CASSWGANSGANVLTF. The gene calls are TRBV11-3 and TRBJ2-6; TCRdb selects TRBD1, and the lack of DNA leaves this call unchecked. The CDR3 is 16 residues long. Germline CDR1 SGHNT, CDR2 YENEEA.

This CDR3 is CASSFAGQSYNEQFF. The chain recombines TRBV6-5 with TRBJ2-1; TCRdb calls TRBD1, which cannot be checked without DNA. This CDR3 region has 15 residues. CDR1 is MNHEY and CDR2 is SVGAGI in the germline V gene.

V is TRBV7-2 and J is TRBJ2-5; the D call from TCRdb, TRBD1, cannot be confirmed without DNA. Germline CDR1 SGHTA, CDR2 FQGNSA. The CDR3 covers 17 residues. CDR3 amino acids: CASSLAGPTGGRETQYF.

The chain couples TRBV29-1 to TRBJ2-5; TCRdb's assignment of TRBD1 cannot be checked, as there is no DNA. The CDR3 runs 13 residues. Germline values: CDR1 SQVTM, CDR2 ANQGSEA. The CDR3 loop reads CSVDQGRWETQYF.

The chain has TRBV9 and TRBJ2-3; TCRdb's D call of TRBD2 is untestable without DNA. This CDR3 has 17 residues. CDR1 and CDR2 from the germline V gene are SGDLS and YYNGEE. This chain's CDR3 is CASSPRTSGGSTDTQYF.

The rearrangement uses TRBV20-1 and TRBJ2-5; TCRdb designates TRBD1, a call that cannot be tested without DNA. CDR3 length: 15 amino acids. Germline CDR1 DFQATT, CDR2 SNEGSKA (reference sequence). This CDR3 reads CSATAAGRGKETQYF.

V and J are TRBV7-3 and TRBJ2-1; the TCRdb D gene call, TRBD1, has no DNA to confirm it. This CDR3 is built from 16 residues. Germline assignment: CDR1 SGHTA and CDR2 FQGTGA. The CDR3 reads CASSLGGQGGINEQFF.

The CDR3 spells CASSNRGRGTGELFF. The V call is TRBV6-5, the J call TRBJ2-2; TCRdb picks TRBD1, but there is no DNA to check that call. Germline CDR1 is MNHEY and CDR2 is SVGAGI. The CDR3 totals 15 residues.

The chain links TRBV6-1 to TRBJ1-3. Germline CDR1 reads MNHNS; CDR2 reads SASEGT. The CDR3 runs to 16 residues. This CDR3 reads CASSESTTSSGNTIYF.